A single sample is the source of the 17 T cell receptor beta chains below, sequenced in a study of CD8 T cells in Susac syndrome (dated by TCRdb to about 2019). The library came from the immunoSEQ multiplex PCR assay. RNA was extracted using the RNeasy kit, and roughly 0.5 to 1 ug of the RNA was reverse transcribed with random hexamers. TCRdb's own reprocessing of the public reads used fastp at Q25 and MiXCR and kept productive beta chains. Every CDR3 protein is listed once, alongside the most common genes and DNA of its rows. This sample is represented by about 130,000 distinct CDR3 sequences; about 95% of them were singletons. The top ten hold less than 0.15% of the sample. The specimen sequenced was CD4+ T cells from PBMCs. These TCRs come from a human donor with multiple sclerosis.

This clonotype was seen only once. This chain connects TRBV5-1 to TRBJ1-1; possibly TRBD1 for D (6 bases). V dropped 0 bases and J dropped 3 bases, with 12 bases sitting between them. This CDR3 spans 15 amino acids. CDR1 and CDR2 from the germline V gene are SGHRS and YFSETQ. CDR3 protein: CASSLGRDRYTEAFF. The CDR3 DNA sequence: TGCGCCAGCAGCTTGGGCCGAGACAGGTACACTGAAGCTTTCTTT. Combining the CDR3 with reference TRBV5-1 and TRBJ1-1 gives the whole variable domain KAGVTQTPRYLIKTRGQQVTLSCSPISGHRSVSWYQQTPGQGLQFLFEYFSETQRNKGNFPGRFSGRQFSNSRSEMNVSTLELGDSALYLCASSLGRDRYTEAFFGQGTRLTVV.

This chain links TRBV27 with TRBJ1-2, with D perhaps TRBD1 (6 bases). CDR3 length: 16 residues. Deletions cut 5 bases from V and 6 bases from J, with 22 bases between. Germline V gene data show CDR1 as MNHEY and CDR2 as SMNVEV (reference sequence). DNA for the CDR3: TGTGCCAGCAGTCTGGAGGGACATCCCGAATGGAATGGCTACACCTTC. This translates into CASSLEGHPEWNGYTF.

This sequence joins TRBV27 and TRBJ1-1; the D gene is possibly TRBD1 (5 bases). V lost 7 bases and J 4 bases, leaving 16 bases between the germline ends. Germline-derived CDR1 and CDR2 are MNHEY and SMNVEV (reference sequence). The CDR3 has 14 residues. The CDR3 DNA is TGTGCCAGCAACCTGAGGGAGGGGAGCACTGAAGCTTTCTTT. Its protein is CASNLREGSTEAFF.

The chain employs TRBV30 and TRBJ1-4; D is unclear. In germline, CDR1 is GTSNPN, CDR2 SVGIG (reference sequence). This CDR3 has 17 amino acids. Between the trimmed V and J ends, which lost 2 bases and 5 bases, there was a span of 21 bases. The CDR3 sequence is CAWSIADPHRRNEKLFF. For the CDR3, the DNA is TGTGCCTGGAGTATTGCGGACCCGCATCGCCGAAATGAAAAACTGTTTTTT.

The chain is built from TRBV29-1 and TRBJ2-3, with 9 bases fitting TRBD2. The V gene end was trimmed by 6 bases and the J gene end by 3 bases; junction bases not matched to a gene: 10. The CDR3 sequence is 15 residues long. Germline CDR1 and CDR2: SQVTM and ANQGSEA. Written as DNA, the CDR3 is TGCAGCGTGTCCGCTAGCGGGATAACAACAGATACGCAGTATTTT. Translating it yields CSVSASGITTDTQYF.

The chain combines TRBV19 with TRBJ1-2; no reliable D call. This CDR3 comprises 14 residues. Germline V lookup: CDR1 LNHDA, CDR2 SQIVND (reference sequence). The V gene lost 2 bases and the J gene lost 4 bases, with 11 bases spanning the gap. CDR3 in DNA: TGTGCCAGTAGTATATTTCCGGGAACCTATGGCTACACCTTC. This sequence encodes CASSIFPGTYGYTF.

The chain is built from TRBV18 and TRBJ2-7; 7 nucleotides match TRBD2. The CDR3 is 15 amino acids. Losses at the gene ends were 3 bases for V and 2 bases for J; bases not matched to a gene: 7. Germline CDR1 is KGHSH and CDR2 is LQKENI. CDR3 amino acids: CASSPSRGGPYEQYF. DNA of the CDR3: TGTGCCAGCTCACCTTCACGGGGAGGGCCCTACGAGCAGTACTTC. Complete variable domain (other parts from reference TRBV18 and TRBJ2-7): NAGVMQNPRHLVRRRGQEARLRCSPMKGHSHVYWYRQLPEEGLKFMVYLQKENIIDESGMPKERFSAEFPKEGPSILRIQQVVRGDSAAYFCASSPSRGGPYEQYFGPGTRLTVT.

This rearrangement joins TRBV12-3 or TRBV12-4 to TRBJ2-3, with TRBD2 identical over 8 bases. V gave up 7 bases and J gave up 0 bases; unmatched junction bases: 6. The CDR3 is made up of 15 amino acids. This chain's CDR3 is CASTLSGISTDTQYF. CDR3 nucleotides: TGTGCCAGCACACTTAGCGGGATTAGCACAGATACGCAGTATTTT.

The chain employs TRBV20-1 and TRBJ1-4; tentatively, D is TRBD1 (5 bases). V was clipped by 6 bases and J by 7 bases, with 15 bases between them. The CDR3 extends over 13 amino acids. CDR1 DFQATT and CDR2 SNEGSKA come from the germline V gene (reference sequence). Here the CDR3 DNA reads TGCAGTGCGCCGCAGGGATGGGGTGAAAAACTGTTTTTT. This encodes CSAPQGWGEKLFF.

This clonotype has a single count. The CDR3 DNA reads as TGTGCCTGGAGTGCCCCCGTTCGGATCACCGGGGAGCTGTTTTTT. This gives the protein CAWSAPVRITGELFF. This sequence joins TRBV30 and TRBJ2-2; no firm D call. The V and J ends lost 1 base and 4 bases respectively, with 13 bases between them. CDR3 length equals 15 residues. Germline V lookup: CDR1 GTSNPN, CDR2 SVGIG (reference sequence).

This rearrangement joins TRBV29-1 to TRBJ1-2; D unresolved. Germline V gene sequence: CDR1 SQVTM, CDR2 ANQGSEA. The CDR3 sequence is 12 residues long. Trimming pared 6 bases from V and 5 bases from J, leaving 13 bases between. The CDR3 loop is CSVGDTGYGYTF. DNA for the CDR3: TGCAGCGTCGGAGACACGGGGTATGGCTACACCTTC.

J is TRBJ1-1 and V is TRBV11-1; D unresolved. CDR1 is SGHAT and CDR2 is FQDESV in the germline V gene (reference sequence). V dropped 10 bases and J dropped 1 base, with 7 bases sitting between them. The CDR3 has 11 amino acids. The CDR3 is CATAKNTEAFF. The DNA of the CDR3 is TGTGCCACCGCAAAGAACACTGAAGCTTTCTTT.

V and J are TRBV30 and TRBJ1-2, with D hard to call. CDR1 is GTSNPN, CDR2 SVGIG, per germline (reference sequence). Trimming left V 8 bases short and J 0 bases short, with 13 bases between. This CDR3 has 13 amino acids. The CDR3 is CARKFHANYGYTF. CDR3 in DNA: TGTGCCAGAAAGTTTCATGCTAACTATGGCTACACCTTC.

This chain joins TRBV27 and TRBJ1-4, with unresolved D. The CDR3 is 15 residues long. The V gene's germline CDR1 is MNHEY and CDR2 SMNVEV (reference sequence). V was clipped by 2 bases and J by 0 bases, with 7 bases between them. The CDR3 is CASSLTVATNEKLFF. CDR3 in DNA: TGTGCCAGCAGTTTAACAGTTGCAACTAATGAAAAACTGTTTTTT.

V gene TRBV12-3 or TRBV12-4 combines with J gene TRBJ2-1; D may be TRBD1 or TRBD2 (5 bases each). This CDR3 has 14 amino acids. Trimming stripped 4 bases from V and 1 base from J, with 8 bases between. The CDR3 sequence is CASSYGASYNEQFF. In nucleotides, the CDR3 is TGTGCCAGCAGTTACGGGGCATCCTACAATGAGCAGTTCTTC.

The sample holds one count of this clonotype. The rearrangement joins TRBV30 to TRBJ1-2, with D possibly matching TRBD1 (5 bases). In germline, CDR1 is GTSNPN, CDR2 SVGIG (reference sequence). With 3 bases removed from V and 2 bases from J, the gap between germline ends came to 13 bases. The CDR3 sequence is 14 residues long. CDR3 amino acids: CAWSALNRNYGYTF. CDR3 bases: TGTGCCTGGAGCGCACTAAACAGGAACTATGGCTACACCTTC.

The chain uses TRBV25-1 and TRBJ2-3; D is unclear. Deletions cut 4 bases from V and 0 bases from J, with 5 bases between. The germline CDR1 and CDR2 sequences are MGHDK and SYGVNS. The CDR3 is 13 amino acids. The CDR3 loop reads CASSAVSTDTQYF. The CDR3 DNA follows: TGTGCCAGCAGTGCCGTTAGCACAGATACGCAGTATTTT.